This TCR beta chain is from a study of shared clonotypes between healthy human individuals (dated by TCRdb to 2020 to 2022). Looking at the study overall: Two women and a few men aged 18 to 49 years were included in the cohort. For each donor, CD4 naive and CD4 memory were each given three plates, CD8 naive was given two plates, and CD8 memory was given one plate. To estimate repertoire size and how much clonotypes are shared between individuals, the study performed deep sequencing of blood TCR repertoires from about five healthy adults. To increase sequencing depth and limit assay-specific biases, different laboratories used diverse techniques to prepare libraries and sequence TCR repertoires. Leukapheresis yielded between about 0.85 and 10 billion PBMCs per donor. The paper's findings and limits, for the study overall: Rarefaction of sorted-subset datasets indicated incomplete sequencing despite the large sequencing depth. Pairwise subsampling indicated that sequencing depth was expected to affect the degree of clonotype sharing among donors. Because the study included a small number of donors, the genetic and exposure-history diversity represented was limited. Estimated clonotype richness was generally larger for naive than for memory subsets. Sampling was restricted to blood, and TCR repertoires in tissues likely differ from the TCR repertoires found in blood. Across a handful of donors, roughly 5.1% of naive CD4, approximately 3.6% of naive CD8, 2% to 2.5% of memory CD4, and 0.4% to 0.45% of memory CD8 clonotypes were shared. Compared with non-shared clonotypes, the clonotypes found in all four sorted-subset donors had higher generation probabilities.

Healthy HIV-negative adults with no recently reported acute infections or vaccinations were included as donors. Every donor was a Caucasian adult residing in Nashville, Tennessee, USA. Magnetic negative selection was used to enrich CD4+ T cells, after which naive cells were positively selected on CD45RA and the negative fraction became the memory subset. Blood was collected by leukapheresis, and PBMCs were isolated by Ficoll-Histopaque density gradient centrifugation and then cryopreserved in liquid nitrogen vapor phase. Analytical flow cytometry was used to check the purity and quantity of each magnetically sorted T cell population. Each sorted fraction had its genomic DNA isolated and then quantified by UV absorbance on a Nanodrop 2000c. Per the germline V gene, SGDLS is the CDR1 and YYNGEE is the CDR2. V and J are truncated by 1 base and 0 bases respectively, leaving an intervening sequence of 16 bases. The CDR3, from cysteine to phenylalanine, totals 18 residues. The DNA shown is the 54-base CDR3, in frame from base 1.

Using the deep immunoSEQ assay, TCR CDR3 regions were amplified from genomic DNA by multiplex PCR. For each cell subset, the extracted genomic DNA was distributed evenly across all wells of several immunoSEQ 96-well plates, and each plate served as one replicate. Each replicate PCR for sorted subsets received about 210 ng genomic DNA, equal to roughly 30,000 T cell genomes. The purified libraries were quantified using a Qubit 3.0 fluorometer, sized with a Bioanalyzer 2100, and then quantified again using the KAPA Library Quantification kit. Every immunoSEQ 96-well plate was sequenced on a dedicated single-read 150-cycle Illumina NextSeq 550 flow cell. The study's own analysis went as follows. Because only junctional sequences without quality scores were contained in the immunoSEQ output, filtering matching that applied to full-length reads could not be performed. To assign V/J genes and CDR3, sequences were annotated against IMGT germline references using PyIR, a Python wrapper for IgBLAST v1.9. Reads with weak V/J assignments (E-value above 1e-6), missing CDR3, stop codons, out-of-frame junctions, or ambiguous translated residues were removed. V3J clonotypes were defined as sequences sharing the same inferred V gene, J gene, and CDR3 amino acid sequence. Percentage overlap between repertoires was computed as shared unique clonotypes divided by the size of the smaller repertoire. RTK rarefaction, the Chao1 estimator, and Recon v2.1 estimates of unobserved clonotypes were used to assess repertoire richness. For all TCRbeta clonotypes obtained by the gDNA method from a few donors, generation probabilities were computed with OLGA. Not all clones reach the TCRdb copy of this immuneACCESS table, which keeps in-frame sequences only. Checked studies attribute under half of the gap to unresolved V genes and leave the rest unexplained. Clone size and the V and J calls come from that table; the DNA yielded D and trimming. This sample gives around 510,000 clones in total; 95% to 97% of them show up just once. About 0.06% of the sample rests with the top ten.

Concerning this clone: What antigen it recognizes has not been identified. No base quality information exists; no much larger clone differs at one position.

The rearrangement combines TRBV9 with TRBJ2-2, with the D gene possibly TRBD1 or TRBD2, each one fitting 5 bases. The receptor comes from a woman in her twenties or thirties in good health. The sample was naive CD4+ T cells sorted from blood. Interpreted using the paper, the cell subset or site label stands for: CD45RA+ positively selected. The CDR3 region: CASSVMGTDIANTGELFF. The sequenced DNA: TGTGCCAGCAGCGTAATGGGGACGGACATTGCGAACACCGGGGAGCTGTTTTTT. Reference TRBV9 and TRBJ2-2 genes cover what lies past the CDR3, so the full variable domain is DSGVTQTPKHLITATGQRVTLRCSPRSGDLSVYWYQQSLDQGLQFLIQYYNGEERAKGNILERFSAQQFPDLHSELNLSSLELGDSALYFCASSVMGTDIANTGELFFGEGSRLTVL.